Below are 27 T cell receptor beta chains sequenced from a single sample in a study of CD8+CD57+ T cells in acquired aplastic anemia. Genomic DNA served as template for TCR beta VDJ and CDR3 profiling. From the reads, TCRdb called clonotypes with MiXCR, one entry per CDR3 protein. Of 150,000 to 200,000 distinct CDR3 sequences in the sample, roughly half were seen once. Patients chosen for sequencing had CD8+CD57+ cells that had expanded, as shown by flow cytometry. The material sequenced was sorted CD4+, CD8+, or CD8+CD57+ T cells (not recorded which) from PBMCs. These receptors originate from a human donor with aplastic anemia.

This clonotype was seen many times. The chain links TRBV7-9 to TRBJ2-1, with 8 bases lining up with TRBD1. CDR1 and CDR2 from the germline V gene are SEHNR and FQNEAQ (reference sequence). This CDR3 has 15 residues. The junction had 9 bases not matched to a gene; V was cut back by 3 bases and J by 8 bases. CDR3 nucleotides: TGTGCCAGCAGCTTGAGGCCCGGACAGGGTTATGAGCAGTTCTTC. It encodes CASSLRPGQGYEQFF.

This clonotype was counted only a few times. This chain joins TRBV2 and TRBJ2-3, with D perhaps matching TRBD2 (5 bases). CDR3 length: 14 residues. Germline lookup yields CDR1 SNHLY and CDR2 FYNNEI. V was shortened by 4 bases and J by 2 bases, with 10 bases between the two germline ends. The CDR3 DNA reads as TGTGCCAGCAGTGGGTCTAGCCCCACAGATACGCAGTATTTT. It codes for CASSGSSPTDTQYF. The full variable domain, its missing parts supplied by reference TRBV2 and TRBJ2-3, is EPEVTQTPSHQVTQMGQEVILRCVPISNHLYFYWYRQILGQKVEFLVSFYNNEISEKSEIFDDQFSVERPDGSNFTLKIRSTKLEDSAMYFCASSGSSPTDTQYFGPGTRLTVL.

The rearrangement joins TRBV6-1 to TRBJ1-5, with D hard to call. The germline CDR1 and CDR2 sequences are MNHNS and SASEGT. The CDR3 has 16 residues. V lost 1 base to trimming and J lost 5 bases, with 15 bases between them. The CDR3 here is CASSEEGRLKYQPQHF. The CDR3 coding sequence is TGTGCCAGCAGTGAAGAAGGACGATTAAAGTATCAGCCCCAGCATTTT.

This clonotype was recorded a few times. The chain recombines TRBV28 with TRBJ1-1, with D unclear. Per germline, CDR1 MDHEN and CDR2 SYDVKM. V was shortened by 2 bases and J by 5 bases, with 6 bases between the two germline ends. The CDR3 totals 12 residues. The CDR3 here is CASSLMETEAFF. The CDR3 DNA reads as TGTGCCAGCAGTTTAATGGAGACTGAAGCTTTCTTT.

With regard to this clonotype: Being one base from a much bigger clone, this may be a read error. The gene calls are TRBV5-1 and TRBJ1-3, with D possibly being TRBD1 (5 bases). CDR1 is SGHRS, CDR2 YFSETQ, per germline. The CDR3 has 15 residues. The CDR3 protein is CASTNPSGPGNTVYF. The CDR3 DNA sequence: TGCGCCAGCACCAACCCCTCAGGGCCTGGAAACACCGTATATTTT.

This clonotype was seen more than once but under ten times. The V gene is TRBV20-1, the J gene TRBJ2-6; maybe TRBD1 (5 bases). In germline, CDR1 is DFQATT, CDR2 SNEGSKA (reference sequence). V was shortened by 7 bases and J by 5 bases, with 12 bases between the two germline ends. The CDR3 is 13 amino acids. This CDR3 reads CSVQGFRANVLTF. CDR3 DNA sequence: TGCAGTGTCCAGGGATTCCGGGCCAACGTCCTGACTTTC.

This clonotype was seen repeatedly, ten times or more. In DNA, the CDR3 is TGTGCCAGCAGCTTAGGCGCTAGCGGGAGCAATGAGCAGTTCTTC. As protein: CASSLGASGSNEQFF. The chain couples TRBV7-2 to TRBJ2-1; 10 bases map to TRBD2. The CDR3 contains 15 residues. The germline V gene encodes CDR1 SGHTA and CDR2 FQGNSA. Trimming cost V 1 base and J 6 bases; bases outside gene matches: 3.

Turning to this clonotype: The conserved final phenylalanine or tryptophan is absent from the CDR3, which likely points to a read error. The V call is TRBV10-3, the J call TRBJ1-3, with unresolved D. V was shortened by 3 bases and J by 0 bases, with 6 bases between the two germline ends. The CDR3 is 14 amino acids. CDR1 ENHRY and CDR2 SYGVKD come from the germline V gene. The CDR3 DNA reads as TGTGCCATCAGTGAACTAGGCTCTGGAAACACCATATATTCT. Translation: CAISELGSGNTIYS.

This clonotype showed up just a few times. The J gene is TRBJ1-5, the V gene TRBV28; D gene unclear. Germline V gene sequence: CDR1 MDHEN, CDR2 SYDVKM. Trimming stripped 5 bases from V and 6 bases from J, with 20 bases between. The CDR3 is made up of 16 amino acids. CDR3 coding DNA: TGTGCCAGCAGTCGAGTGGGTTACGCGGCGTTTCAGCCCCAGCATTTT. This encodes CASSRVGYAAFQPQHF.

This chain connects TRBV24-1 to TRBJ1-4; TRBD1 agrees at 8 bases. The CDR3 is 16 residues long. Germline V gives CDR1 KGHDR, CDR2 SFDVKD. The J segment lost 0 bases and the V segment lost 7 bases, leaving 6 bases of the junction unmatched. The CDR3 loop is CATSPGQGATNEKLFF. In nucleotides, the CDR3 is TGTGCCACCAGCCCAGGACAGGGCGCAACTAATGAAAAACTGTTTTTT.

This clonotype occurred once. The genes are TRBV7-9 and TRBJ1-1; the D gene is possibly TRBD1 (5 bases). The V and J ends lost 1 base and 6 bases respectively, with 18 bases between them. Germline assignment: CDR1 SEHNR and CDR2 FQNEAQ (reference sequence). This CDR3 has 16 residues. The CDR3: CASSLGGAGSLSEAFF. DNA for the CDR3: TGTGCCAGCAGCTTAGGAGGGGCGGGTTCGTTGTCTGAAGCTTTCTTT. The variable domain in full, completed from reference TRBV7-9 and TRBJ1-1, reads DTGVSQNPRHKITKRGQNVTFRCDPISEHNRLYWYRQTLGQGPEFLTYFQNEAQLEKSRLLSDRFSAERPKGSFSTLEIQRTEQGDSAMYLCASSLGGAGSLSEAFFGQGTRLTVV.

This clonotype has at least ten counts. The V and J genes are TRBV2 and TRBJ2-4; D call uncertain. This CDR3 has 14 residues. Trimming shortened V by 7 bases and J by 3 bases, and 13 bases separated the two germline ends. Germline CDR1 is SNHLY and CDR2 is FYNNEI. CDR3 sequence reads: CASNSLEVKNIQYF. CDR3 in DNA: TGTGCCAGCAACTCCTTAGAGGTCAAAAACATTCAGTACTTC.

The chain has TRBV10-3 and TRBJ2-1; 7 nucleotides align to TRBD2. Germline V CDR1 and CDR2: ENHRY, SYGVKD. CDR3 length: 14 residues. Trimming took 0 bases from V and 8 from J; bases not matched to a gene: 4. The CDR3: CAISESIAGDEQFF. CDR3 DNA: TGTGCCATCAGTGAGTCGATAGCGGGCGATGAGCAGTTCTTC.

This clonotype was seen ten or more times. V usage is TRBV14 and J usage is TRBJ2-1; D is perhaps TRBD1 (6 bases). The V end lost 0 bases, the J end lost 15 bases, and 12 bases lay between the germline ends. This CDR3 region has 12 residues. Germline values: CDR1 SGHDN, CDR2 FVKESK. In nucleotides, the CDR3 is TGTGCCAGCAGCCAAGATGGACAGCGTCGGTTCTTC. Translating gives CASSQDGQRRFF.

This sequence joins TRBV29-1 and TRBJ1-2; possible D gene TRBD1, 6 bases. V shed 4 bases and J shed 4 bases, with 10 bases lying between them. Germline loops: CDR1 SQVTM, CDR2 ANQGSEA. CDR3 size: 12 residues. The CDR3 DNA sequence: TGCAGCGTTGGGGGGGCTGGCTATGGCTACACCTTC. Protein: CSVGGAGYGYTF.

About this clonotype itself: This may be a read error: a much more frequent sequence differs by one nucleotide. The chain carries TRBV12-5 and TRBJ2-1, with D possibly being TRBD1 (5 bases). The germline V gene has CDR1 LGHNT and CDR2 FRNRAP. The CDR3 runs 12 residues. CDR3 residues: CASGGHYNERFF. CDR3 sequence (DNA): TGTGCTAGTGGTGGACACTACAATGAGCGGTTCTTC.

Only one count was recorded for this clonotype. The chain couples TRBV7-9 to TRBJ1-4; TRBD1 matches at 7 bases. From germline, CDR1 is SEHNR and CDR2 FQNEAQ (reference sequence). The CDR3 has 13 amino acids. V gave up 7 bases and J gave up 4 bases; unmatched junction bases: 3. For the CDR3, the DNA is TGTGCCAGCACTCCAGGGGGTAATGAAAAACTGTTTTTT. Translating gives CASTPGGNEKLFF. Using reference TRBV7-9 and TRBJ1-4 for the parts outside the CDR3, the full variable domain is DTGVSQNPRHKITKRGQNVTFRCDPISEHNRLYWYRQTLGQGPEFLTYFQNEAQLEKSRLLSDRFSAERPKGSFSTLEIQRTEQGDSAMYLCASTPGGNEKLFFGSGTQLSVL.

To note about this clonotype: One base away lies a much larger clone, so this may be a sequencing read error. J is TRBJ2-5 and V is TRBV28; D remains unclear. The CDR3 loop spans 15 amino acids. CDR1 and CDR2 from the germline V gene are MDHEN and SYDVKM. The CDR3 protein is CASSSRKVAIETQCF. The CDR3, as DNA: TGTGCCAGCAGTTCCCGGAAGGTCGCTATAGAGACCCAGTGCTTC.

This clonotype was detected only once. This chain connects TRBV5-1 to TRBJ2-3; D might be TRBD2 (5 bases). The CDR3 consists of 14 residues. Germline loops: CDR1 SGHRS, CDR2 YFSETQ. Trimming stripped 2 bases from V and 3 bases from J, with 10 bases between. DNA of the CDR3: TGCGCCAGCAGCTTACTACTAGTTACAGATACGCAGTATTTT. This codes for CASSLLLVTDTQYF.

CDR3 loop: CASSPSWWTGAGEQYF. The CDR3, as DNA: TGTGCCAGCAGCCCCTCTTGGTGGACAGGGGCTGGGGAGCAGTACTTC. This chain connects TRBV14 to TRBJ2-7; 9 bases are a match to TRBD1. V lost 4 bases to trimming and J lost 7 bases; unmatched junction nucleotides: 14. CDR3 size: 16 residues. Germline-derived CDR1 and CDR2 are SGHDN and FVKESK. Using reference TRBV14 and TRBJ2-7 for the parts outside the CDR3, the full variable domain is EAGVTQFPSHSVIEKGQTVTLRCDPISGHDNLYWYRRVMGKEIKFLLHFVKESKQDESGMPNNRFLAERTGGTYSTLKVQPAELEDSGVYFCASSPSWWTGAGEQYFGPGTRLTVT.

The chain joins TRBV5-1 to TRBJ2-5, with D possibly TRBD2 on 5 matching bases. V was cut by 0 bases and J by 5 bases, with 14 bases left in between. Germline values: CDR1 SGHRS, CDR2 YFSETQ. This CDR3 is 15 amino acids long. In DNA, the CDR3 is TGCGCCAGCAGCTTGGGGGATCGGGATGTCGAGACCCAGTACTTC. Protein sequence: CASSLGDRDVETQYF. Using reference TRBV5-1 and TRBJ2-5 for the parts outside the CDR3, the full variable domain is KAGVTQTPRYLIKTRGQQVTLSCSPISGHRSVSWYQQTPGQGLQFLFEYFSETQRNKGNFPGRFSGRQFSNSRSEMNVSTLELGDSALYLCASSLGDRDVETQYFGPGTRLLVL.

This clonotype has at least ten counts. The gene calls are TRBV11-3 and TRBJ1-6; D unclear. The CDR3 spans 12 residues. Germline V gene lookup returns CDR1 SGHNT and CDR2 YENEEA. V lost 5 bases to trimming and J lost 8 bases, with 7 bases between them. As DNA, the CDR3 is TGTGCCAGCAGCCTCAGAGATTCACCCCTCCACTTT. Amino acid sequence: CASSLRDSPLHF.

This chain joins TRBV10-3 and TRBJ2-3; D uncertain. Germline CDR1 reads ENHRY; CDR2 reads SYGVKD. V was cut by 7 bases and J by 0 bases, with 5 bases left in between. There are 12 residues in the CDR3. The CDR3 protein is CAIKSSTDTQYF. The DNA of the CDR3 is TGTGCCATCAAGTCGAGCACAGATACGCAGTATTTT.

The V call is TRBV9, the J call TRBJ1-1; no reliable D call. V was cut by 7 bases and J by 3 bases, with 4 bases left in between. Looked up from germline, CDR1 is SGDLS and CDR2 is YYNGEE. This CDR3 region has 10 residues. The CDR3 loop is CASGDTEAFF. The CDR3 DNA reads TGTGCCAGCGGAGACACTGAAGCTTTCTTT.

The DNA for the CDR3 is TGTGCCATCAGTGAAAACGGCGAGCAGTACTTC. Amino acid sequence: CAISENGEQYF. This rearrangement joins TRBV10-3 to TRBJ2-7; D unclear. CDR3 length equals 11 residues. Trimming took off 3 bases at V and 6 bases at J, with 6 bases between the two ends. Per germline, CDR1 ENHRY and CDR2 SYGVKD.

Turning to this clonotype: With a much larger clone just one base away, this may be a read error. The V and J genes are TRBV2 and TRBJ2-7, with a weak D call TRBD2 (6 bases). The CDR3 extends over 12 amino acids. CDR1 and CDR2 (germline): SNHLY, FYNNEI. The V and J ends lost 11 bases and 3 bases respectively, with 14 bases between them. CDR3 bases: TGTGCCTGGGGCAGGGAGGACTACGAGCAGTACTTC. Translation: CAWGREDYEQYF.

The chain has TRBV4-2 and TRBJ1-5; 7 bases fit TRBD1. CDR1 and CDR2 from the germline V gene are LGHNA and YNFKEQ. The CDR3 totals 14 residues. Losses at the gene ends were 2 bases for V and 6 bases for J; bases not matched to a gene: 4. The CDR3 DNA reads TGTGCCAGCAGCCAACAGGGGGACACTCAGCCCCAGCATTTT. It is translated as CASSQQGDTQPQHF.